The T cell receptor beta chain described here comes from a study of shared clonotypes between healthy human individuals. Study conclusions and caveats: Depth was large, yet rarefaction showed that sorted-subset sequencing was incomplete. Only blood underwent sampling, and tissue repertoires likely differ. Against clonotypes common to all four donors, non-shared ones had lower generation probabilities.

V was trimmed by 6 bases and J by 4 bases, leaving 16 bases between them. This CDR3 has 16 residues. Germline CDR1 reads SNHLY; CDR2 reads FYNNEI. The assay was immunoSEQ multiplex PCR, and TCRdb's table has in-frame clones only and misses some. Of 2 million to 2.5 million clones in the sample, around 90% are singletons; the top ten hold approximately 0.39%. The CD4+ fraction was divided into a CD45RA+ naive subset and a CD45RA-negative memory subset. Remarks on this clone: Its antigen is currently unknown.

The TCR originated in a man aged 18 to 30 in good health. Some clones in this sample may be carry-over from other donors' samples. The chain uses TRBV2 and TRBJ2-6; D uncertain. The source material was naive CD4+ T cells from PBMCs. Subset defined: CD45RA+ positively selected. The CDR3, as DNA: TGTGCCAGCAGCGCCTCCCAGGCACCGGGGGCCAACGTCCTGACTTTC. It codes for CASSASQAPGANVLTF.